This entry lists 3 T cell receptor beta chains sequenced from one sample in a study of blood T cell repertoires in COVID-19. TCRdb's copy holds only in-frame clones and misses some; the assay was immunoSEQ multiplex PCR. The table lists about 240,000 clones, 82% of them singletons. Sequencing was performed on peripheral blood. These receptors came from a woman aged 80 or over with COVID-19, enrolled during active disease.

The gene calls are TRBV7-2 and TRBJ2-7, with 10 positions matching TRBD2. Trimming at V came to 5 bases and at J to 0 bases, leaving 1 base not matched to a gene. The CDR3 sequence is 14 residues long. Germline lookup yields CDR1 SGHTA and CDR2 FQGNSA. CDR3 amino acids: CASSRTSGSYEQYF. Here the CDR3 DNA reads TGTGCCAGCAGCCGGACTAGCGGCTCCTACGAGCAGTACTTC. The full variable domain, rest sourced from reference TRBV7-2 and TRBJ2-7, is GAGVSQSPSNKVTEKGKDVELRCDPISGHTALYWYRQSLGQGLEFLIYFQGNSAPDKSGLPSDRFSAERTGGSVSTLTIQRTQQEDSAVYLCASSRTSGSYEQYFGPGTRLTVT.

The DNA of the CDR3 is TGCGCCAGCTTCCTGACAGGGGGCACTGAAGCTTTCTTT. Translated: CASFLTGGTEAFF. V and J are TRBV5-1 and TRBJ1-1, with 9 nucleotides matching TRBD1. Per germline, CDR1 SGHRS and CDR2 YFSETQ. The CDR3 runs 13 residues. V gave up 7 bases and J gave up 4 bases; unmatched junction bases: 5.

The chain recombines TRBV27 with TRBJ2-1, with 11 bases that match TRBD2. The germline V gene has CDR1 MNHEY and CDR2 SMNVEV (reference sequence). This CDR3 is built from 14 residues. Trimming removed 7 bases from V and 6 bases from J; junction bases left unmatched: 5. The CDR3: CASTSGGTFNEQFF. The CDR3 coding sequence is TGTGCCAGCACTAGCGGGGGGACGTTCAATGAGCAGTTCTTC.